This T cell receptor beta chain was sequenced in a study of blood T cells in healthy people across ages. Findings and limits, study-wide: Estimates based on one million T cells were treated as lower bounds. While age rose, TCR beta diversity per million T cells dropped in a roughly linear way.

Germline lookup yields CDR1 MNHNS and CDR2 SASEGT. The CDR3 sequence is 14 residues long. Comment on this clonotype: What it binds is not known.

The authors ran a second PCR of about 6 to 11 cycles using a sample-barcoded 5' primer and a J-beta primer mix. Every cDNA was tagged by a template-switch adaptor with 12 random nucleotides. TCRdb analysed the 5' RACE reads with MiXCR anew, one entry per CDR3 protein. The repertoire holds hundreds of thousands of distinct CDR3 sequences, with around 36% as singletons. The specimen was blood. The sequence was obtained from a man between 18 and 35 years old in good health. This chain joins TRBV6-1 and TRBJ2-5; D is unresolved. The J call is in doubt because the DNA end fits TRBJ2-7 better. The CDR3: CASTQSGPRPEQYF. For the CDR3, the DNA is TGTGCCAGCACTCAAAGTGGCCCTCGCCCCGAGCAGTACTTC.